Below are 32 T cell receptor beta chains sequenced from a single sample in a study of cytomegalovirus exposure and HLA in healthy donors. Researchers ran the PCR with 60 Vbeta and 13 Jbeta primers. Assay used: immunoSEQ multiplex PCR; TCRdb lists only in-frame clones, some missing. The data contain 130,000 or so clones, around 80% of them singletons. Sequenced input: PBMCs. Every receptor here comes from a man aged 35 to 55 in good health and CMV-seronegative.

The sample holds a few counts of this clone. This chain joins TRBV7-9 and TRBJ1-3, with a tentative D call TRBD1 (6 bases). V was clipped by 4 bases and J by 2 bases, with 6 bases between them. Germline V CDR1 and CDR2: SEHNR, FQNEAQ (reference sequence). The CDR3 totals 13 residues. Here the CDR3 reads CASSSGAGNTIYF. CDR3 sequence (DNA): TGTGCCAGCAGCTCAGGGGCTGGAAACACCATATATTTT.

This chain uses TRBV30 with TRBJ1-2; 9 nucleotides agree with TRBD1. V lost 5 bases to trimming and J lost 3 bases; unmatched junction nucleotides: 1. Looked up from germline, CDR1 is GTSNPN and CDR2 is SVGIG (reference sequence). This CDR3 is built from 12 residues. CDR3 coding DNA: TGTGCCTGGGGGACAGGGTACTATGGCTACACCTTC. This gives the protein CAWGTGYYGYTF.

This rearrangement joins TRBV6-1 to TRBJ1-1; the match to TRBD1 covers 7 bases. The CDR3 covers 14 residues. Germline V gene lookup returns CDR1 MNHNS and CDR2 SASEGT. Trimming at V came to 5 bases and at J to 5 bases, leaving 8 bases not matched to a gene. CDR3 bases: TGTGCCAGCAGTTCTACAGGGGCTGGAACTGAAGCTTTCTTT. It is translated as CASSSTGAGTEAFF.

This rearrangement joins TRBV7-9 to TRBJ2-3; D not resolved. The germline V gene has CDR1 SEHNR and CDR2 FQNEAQ (reference sequence). The CDR3 runs to 15 residues. V lost 0 bases and J 0 bases, leaving 7 bases between the germline ends. The CDR3 here is CASSLATVSTDTQYF. The CDR3 DNA reads TGTGCCAGCAGCTTAGCTACGGTGAGCACAGATACGCAGTATTTT.

CDR3: CASTMGPGGYGYTF. In DNA, the CDR3 is TGTGCCAGTACGATGGGACCAGGGGGCTATGGCTACACCTTC. V gene TRBV19 combines with J gene TRBJ1-2; 7 bases match TRBD1. Trimming at V came to 7 bases and at J to 4 bases, leaving 9 bases not matched to a gene. The CDR3 contains 14 residues. Looked up from germline, CDR1 is LNHDA and CDR2 is SQIVND (reference sequence). The full variable domain, its missing parts supplied by reference TRBV19 and TRBJ1-2, is DGGITQSPKYLFRKEGQNVTLSCEQNLNHDAMYWYRQDPGQGLRLIYYSQIVNDFQKGDIAEGYSVSREKKESFPLTVTSAQKNPTAFYLCASTMGPGGYGYTFGSGTRLTVV.

This clone appeared a few times. The chain has TRBV18 and TRBJ1-1, with TRBD1 matching 8 bases. V gave up 4 bases and J gave up 3 bases; unmatched junction bases: 7. Per germline, CDR1 KGHSH and CDR2 LQKENI. The CDR3 is 15 residues long. The CDR3 spells CASSQTQGADTEAFF. In DNA form, the CDR3 reads TGTGCCAGCTCACAAACCCAGGGGGCGGACACTGAAGCTTTCTTT.

This chain joins TRBV7-6 and TRBJ2-1, with TRBD2 matching over 8 bases. Germline V gene data show CDR1 as SGHVS and CDR2 as FNYEAQ. CDR3 size: 17 residues. With V trimmed by 5 bases and J by 2 bases, 11 bases remained unmatched. The CDR3 loop is CASSGRAGALTYNEQFF. The CDR3 nucleotides are TGTGCCAGCAGCGGCAGAGCGGGGGCCCTTACCTACAATGAGCAGTTCTTC. Variable domain in full (rest from reference TRBV7-6 and TRBJ2-1): GAGVSQSPRYKVTKRGQDVALRCDPISGHVSLYWYRQALGQGPEFLTYFNYEAQQDKSGLPNDRFSAERPEGSISTLTIQRTEQRDSAMYRCASSGRAGALTYNEQFFGPGTRLTVL.

The chain joins TRBV6-5 to TRBJ1-1, with D uncertain. The CDR3 spans 15 residues. Germline V CDR1 and CDR2: MNHEY, SVGAGI. V was shortened by 5 bases and J by 0 bases, with 13 bases between the two germline ends. The CDR3 protein is CASSASPRVNTEAFF. The DNA of the CDR3 is TGTGCCAGCAGTGCTTCCCCGAGGGTGAACACTGAAGCTTTCTTT.

The DNA of the CDR3 is TGTGCCAGCAGCGGACAGGGCCGTTACAATGAGCAGTTCTTC. This encodes CASSGQGRYNEQFF. This rearrangement joins TRBV6-1 to TRBJ2-1; 8 positions match TRBD1. This CDR3 is 14 amino acids long. Germline trimming cut 6 bases from V and 4 bases from J; bases unmatched to any gene: 5. Germline CDR1 and CDR2: MNHNS and SASEGT.

The chain carries TRBV6-6 and TRBJ1-1; D might be TRBD1 (6 bases). Germline CDR1 reads MNHNY; CDR2 reads SVGAGI (reference sequence). V was trimmed by 6 bases and J by 5 bases, leaving 22 bases between them. The CDR3 sequence is 16 residues long. The CDR3 loop reads CASSRRSTEGGTEAFF. The DNA of the CDR3 is TGTGCCAGCAGCCGCCGGTCAACGGAGGGGGGGACTGAAGCTTTCTTT.

V gene TRBV28 combines with J gene TRBJ1-2; no definite D call. Germline V gene data show CDR1 as MDHEN and CDR2 as SYDVKM. V shed 3 bases and J shed 7 bases, with 12 bases lying between them. The CDR3 is 13 residues long. The CDR3 sequence: CASSFIDYGGYTF. CDR3 DNA sequence: TGTGCCAGCAGTTTCATCGACTACGGTGGCTACACCTTC.

The CDR3 protein is CASSSQGVITGELFF. The CDR3 nucleotides are TGTGCCAGCAGTTCACAGGGGGTCATCACCGGGGAGCTGTTTTTT. The chain employs TRBV2 and TRBJ2-2, with 8 bases fitting TRBD1. CDR1 is SNHLY and CDR2 is FYNNEI in the germline V gene. The junction had 6 bases not matched to a gene; V was cut back by 5 bases and J by 4 bases. This CDR3 contains 15 residues. Combining the CDR3 with reference TRBV2 and TRBJ2-2 gives the whole variable domain EPEVTQTPSHQVTQMGQEVILRCVPISNHLYFYWYRQILGQKVEFLVSFYNNEISEKSEIFDDQFSVERPDGSNFTLKIRSTKLEDSAMYFCASSSQGVITGELFFGEGSRLTVL.

The CDR3 sequence: CASTGQGGGTSYNEQFF. The CDR3 nucleotides are TGTGCCAGTACAGGACAGGGGGGCGGTACTTCCTACAATGAGCAGTTCTTC. This chain links TRBV19 with TRBJ2-1; 10 positions match TRBD1. This CDR3 spans 17 amino acids. The junction had 10 bases not matched to a gene; V was cut back by 7 bases and J by 1 base. Germline V gives CDR1 LNHDA, CDR2 SQIVND (reference sequence).

This chain links TRBV2 with TRBJ1-5, with D hard to call. Between the trimmed V and J ends, which lost 1 base and 2 bases, there was a span of 9 bases. CDR3 size: 15 residues. Germline assignment: CDR1 SNHLY and CDR2 FYNNEI. The DNA for the CDR3 is TGTGCCAGCAGTGAAGGGACTAGCGGCAATCAGCCCCAGCATTTT. This codes for CASSEGTSGNQPQHF.

This chain joins TRBV6-1 and TRBJ2-3; possible D gene TRBD1, 7 bases. This CDR3 has 14 amino acids. The germline V and J ends were trimmed by 3 bases and 7 bases, with 14 bases remaining between them. CDR1 MNHNS and CDR2 SASEGT come from the germline V gene. The CDR3 protein is CASSEAGGQNTQYF. In DNA form, the CDR3 reads TGTGCCAGCAGTGAGGCCGGGGGACAGAATACGCAGTATTTT.

This clone was observed a single time. The rearrangement links TRBV19 to TRBJ1-4; 8 bases are shared with TRBD1. The germline gives CDR1 LNHDA, CDR2 SQIVND (reference sequence). The CDR3 consists of 15 residues. Unmatched junction bases numbered 5, after V lost 8 bases and J lost 0 bases. The CDR3 spells CASSGGMATNEKLFF. CDR3 sequence (DNA): TGTGCCAGTTCAGGGGGCATGGCAACTAATGAAAAACTGTTTTTT.

This clone was seen just once. This chain uses TRBV7-3 with TRBJ2-2; 12 bases fit TRBD1. J was trimmed by 5 bases and V by 0 bases; bases with no gene match: 4. CDR3 size: 17 residues. Per the germline V gene, CDR1 is SGHTA and CDR2 is FQGTGA. The CDR3 region is CASSLTRDRGHTGELFF. DNA for the CDR3: TGTGCCAGCAGCTTAACACGGGACAGGGGGCATACCGGGGAGCTGTTTTTT.

In DNA form, the CDR3 reads TGTGCCAGCAGCCCCGGGATAAAGGGCGATCAGCCCCAGCATTTT. It encodes CASSPGIKGDQPQHF. V gene TRBV9 combines with J gene TRBJ1-5, with D unclear. The germline gives CDR1 SGDLS, CDR2 YYNGEE. Trimming removed 4 bases at V and 5 bases at J, with 16 bases between. The CDR3 is 15 amino acids.

The genes are TRBV18 and TRBJ2-3; D is unclear. Germline V CDR1 and CDR2: KGHSH, LQKENI. Trimming took off 3 bases at V and 7 bases at J, with 20 bases between the two ends. The CDR3 spans 16 residues. In DNA form, the CDR3 reads TGTGCCAGCTCACCCGAGACTGGCCCTGGCATAAATACGCAGTATTTT. It specifies CASSPETGPGINTQYF. Variable domain in full (rest from reference TRBV18 and TRBJ2-3): NAGVMQNPRHLVRRRGQEARLRCSPMKGHSHVYWYRQLPEEGLKFMVYLQKENIIDESGMPKERFSAEFPKEGPSILRIQQVVRGDSAAYFCASSPETGPGINTQYFGPGTRLTVL.

The chain couples TRBV28 to TRBJ1-2, with D unresolved. The CDR3 contains 13 residues. Germline V gives CDR1 MDHEN, CDR2 SYDVKM. Trimming cost V 8 bases and J 2 bases, with 12 bases left between them. The chain's CDR3 is CASRPGENYGYTF. CDR3 coding DNA: TGTGCCAGCCGTCCCGGGGAAAACTATGGCTACACCTTC.

This chain joins TRBV5-8 and TRBJ1-3; a possible D gene is TRBD1 (5 bases). This CDR3 spans 16 amino acids. CDR1 is SGHTS, CDR2 YDEGEE, per germline. V lost 0 bases to trimming and J lost 1 base, with 11 bases between them. CDR3 nucleotides: TGTGCCAGCAGCTTGGTTCAGGGTTCGTCTGGAAACACCATATATTTT. Amino acids: CASSLVQGSSGNTIYF.

The chain combines TRBV5-6 with TRBJ2-5; 11 bases align to TRBD2. The CDR3 spans 16 residues. V shed 7 bases and J 1 base; nucleotides not matched to a gene: 9. The germline CDR1 and CDR2 sequences are SGHDT and YYEEEE. The CDR3 coding sequence is TGTGCCAGCTCGGGACTAGCGGAAATACTCCAAGAGACCCAGTACTTC. This codes for CASSGLAEILQETQYF. The variable domain in full, completed from reference TRBV5-6 and TRBJ2-5, reads DAGVTQSPTHLIKTRGQQVTLRCSPKSGHDTVSWYQQALGQGPQFIFQYYEEEERQRGNFPDRFSGHQFPNYSSELNVNALLLGDSALYLCASSGLAEILQETQYFGPGTRLLVL.

Details on this clone: One junction end disagrees with the germline gene, perhaps due to a read error. The V call is TRBV7-9, the J call TRBJ1-5, with D possibly matching TRBD1 (5 bases). CDR1 is SEHNR and CDR2 is FQNEAQ in the germline V gene (reference sequence). The CDR3 has 15 residues. The CDR3 region is CSSSLVGQGLQPQHF. As DNA, the CDR3 is TGTTCCAGCAGCTTGGTTGGGCAGGGTCTTCAGCCCCAGCATTTT.

V gene TRBV19 combines with J gene TRBJ2-5; 7 positions agree with TRBD2. The length of the CDR3 is 16 residues. The V gene's germline CDR1 is LNHDA and CDR2 SQIVND (reference sequence). V lost 4 bases to trimming and J lost 5 bases; unmatched junction nucleotides: 13. The CDR3 bases are TGTGCCAGTAGTAACAAGCGGGGCCCAGGTCGGGAGACCCAGTACTTC. This gives the protein CASSNKRGPGRETQYF.

This chain links TRBV7-2 with TRBJ2-3; D remains ambiguous. The V and J ends lost 3 bases and 3 bases respectively, with 7 bases between them. The CDR3 runs 13 residues. CDR1 and CDR2 from the germline V gene are SGHTA and FQGNSA. The CDR3 bases are TGTGCCAGCAGCTTGGGCCGAACAGATACGCAGTATTTT. As protein: CASSLGRTDTQYF.

In the case of this clone: The germline gene is not matched at one end of the junction; a read error may be the cause. The chain recombines TRBV5-1 with TRBJ1-1; no definite D call. Germline CDR1 SGHRS, CDR2 YFSETQ. The CDR3 consists of 14 residues. CDR3: CASRRRHTNTEAFF. The CDR3 bases are TGTGCAAGCAGAAGGCGGCATACGAACACTGAAGCTTTCTTT.

The genes are TRBV7-8 and TRBJ2-3; 9 positions match TRBD1. This CDR3 has 16 amino acids. V shed 5 bases and J 5 bases; nucleotides not matched to a gene: 11. The germline gives CDR1 SGHVS, CDR2 FQNEAQ. CDR3 sequence: CASSLRDRVFEDTQYF. The CDR3 DNA is TGTGCCAGCAGCCTCCGGGACAGGGTATTTGAAGATACGCAGTATTTT.

This rearrangement joins TRBV7-9 to TRBJ1-1; D is unclear. Deletions cut 5 bases from V and 7 bases from J, with 17 bases between. The CDR3 loop spans 14 amino acids. CDR1 and CDR2 (germline): SEHNR, FQNEAQ (reference sequence). The CDR3 DNA is TGTGCCAGCAGCGAGGAGTACACCCCAATTGAAGCTTTCTTT. Encoded protein: CASSEEYTPIEAFF.

V usage is TRBV5-4 and J usage is TRBJ2-5; 10 positions agree with TRBD1. The ends lost 3 bases at V and 5 bases at J; junction bases unmatched: 7. The CDR3 spans 15 residues. CDR1 and CDR2 from the germline V gene are SGHNT and YYREEE (reference sequence). The CDR3 DNA is TGTGCCAGCAGCTCAAGACAGGGGGCAGGGGAGACCCAGTACTTC. This gives the protein CASSSRQGAGETQYF.

V and J are TRBV11-2 and TRBJ2-1; 11 bases line up with TRBD1. Trimming took 1 base from V and 3 from J; bases not matched to a gene: 2. The V gene's germline CDR1 is SGHAT and CDR2 FQNNGV. The CDR3 is 16 residues long. CDR3 residues: CASSLGDRGGYNEQFF. CDR3 DNA sequence: TGTGCCAGCAGCTTAGGGGACAGGGGGGGCTACAATGAGCAGTTCTTC.

This clone was found a few times. V is TRBV6-6 and J is TRBJ2-2, with D perhaps matching TRBD1 (6 bases). Trimming removed 6 bases at V and 3 bases at J, with 14 bases between. The CDR3 is 15 residues long. The germline CDR1 and CDR2 sequences are MNHNY and SVGAGI (reference sequence). The CDR3 nucleotides read TGTGCCAGCAGCCCAACAGGGTCCGACACCGGGGAGCTGTTTTTT. Translated, it gives CASSPTGSDTGELFF.

CDR3 protein: CAISDPTGASTDTQYF. In DNA, the CDR3 is TGTGCCATCAGTGACCCGACAGGGGCTAGCACAGATACGCAGTATTTT. V and J are TRBV10-3 and TRBJ2-3, with 8 bases matching TRBD1. The CDR3 is made up of 16 amino acids. Losses at the gene ends were 3 bases for V and 0 bases for J; bases not matched to a gene: 5. CDR1 ENHRY and CDR2 SYGVKD come from the germline V gene.